This paragraph reports one T cell receptor beta chain. This specimen comes from a study of T-cell reconstitution after alpha-beta-depleted transplantation in children. TCRbeta library preparation incorporated unique molecular identifiers. TCRdb redid the calling of the PCR reads with MiXCR, one entry per CDR3 protein. Of around 490,000 distinct CDR3 sequences in the sample, more than 9.5% are singletons; the top ten hold less than 15%. This CDR3 is built from 15 residues. V lost 7 bases to trimming and J lost 0 bases; unmatched junction nucleotides: 7. The germline V gene has CDR1 MNHNS and CDR2 SASEGT.

Material: PBMCs, mostly from graft donor cells, obtained 180 days after TCRalphabeta/CD19-depleted stem cell transplant. This clonotype originated in a female patient aged 2-10 years who had a stem cell transplant for aplastic anemia, so the T cells may come from the graft donor. The chain recombines TRBV6-1 with TRBJ2-3; TRBD2 aligns across 7 bases. The CDR3 DNA is TGTGCCAGCACGGAAAGCGGGATTAGCACAGATACGCAGTATTTT. Residues: CASTESGISTDTQYF.